The clone carrying this TCR beta chain was observed a handful of times. These data are taken from a study of early T cells in non-severe SARS-CoV-2 infection. The germline V gene has CDR1 KGHDR and CDR2 SFDVKD. The length of the CDR3 is 16 residues. V was clipped by 3 bases and J by 0 bases, with 11 bases between them. Unique molecular identifier tags were affixed to discrete cDNA molecules. TCRdb reprocessed the 5' RACE reads with MiXCR, giving one entry per CDR3 protein. The repertoire holds under 35,000 distinct CDR3 sequences, with under 7% as singletons. The clonotype comes from an adult who was a healthcare worker with PCR-confirmed SARS-CoV-2 infection or an uninfected control (not recorded which). The J gene is TRBJ2-1, the V gene TRBV24-1; D not certain. The sequencing sample was made of whole blood. As DNA, the CDR3 is TGTGCCACCAGTGATACCACTTTCAGCTCCTACAATGAGCAGTTCTTC. Its protein product is CATSDTTFSSYNEQFF.